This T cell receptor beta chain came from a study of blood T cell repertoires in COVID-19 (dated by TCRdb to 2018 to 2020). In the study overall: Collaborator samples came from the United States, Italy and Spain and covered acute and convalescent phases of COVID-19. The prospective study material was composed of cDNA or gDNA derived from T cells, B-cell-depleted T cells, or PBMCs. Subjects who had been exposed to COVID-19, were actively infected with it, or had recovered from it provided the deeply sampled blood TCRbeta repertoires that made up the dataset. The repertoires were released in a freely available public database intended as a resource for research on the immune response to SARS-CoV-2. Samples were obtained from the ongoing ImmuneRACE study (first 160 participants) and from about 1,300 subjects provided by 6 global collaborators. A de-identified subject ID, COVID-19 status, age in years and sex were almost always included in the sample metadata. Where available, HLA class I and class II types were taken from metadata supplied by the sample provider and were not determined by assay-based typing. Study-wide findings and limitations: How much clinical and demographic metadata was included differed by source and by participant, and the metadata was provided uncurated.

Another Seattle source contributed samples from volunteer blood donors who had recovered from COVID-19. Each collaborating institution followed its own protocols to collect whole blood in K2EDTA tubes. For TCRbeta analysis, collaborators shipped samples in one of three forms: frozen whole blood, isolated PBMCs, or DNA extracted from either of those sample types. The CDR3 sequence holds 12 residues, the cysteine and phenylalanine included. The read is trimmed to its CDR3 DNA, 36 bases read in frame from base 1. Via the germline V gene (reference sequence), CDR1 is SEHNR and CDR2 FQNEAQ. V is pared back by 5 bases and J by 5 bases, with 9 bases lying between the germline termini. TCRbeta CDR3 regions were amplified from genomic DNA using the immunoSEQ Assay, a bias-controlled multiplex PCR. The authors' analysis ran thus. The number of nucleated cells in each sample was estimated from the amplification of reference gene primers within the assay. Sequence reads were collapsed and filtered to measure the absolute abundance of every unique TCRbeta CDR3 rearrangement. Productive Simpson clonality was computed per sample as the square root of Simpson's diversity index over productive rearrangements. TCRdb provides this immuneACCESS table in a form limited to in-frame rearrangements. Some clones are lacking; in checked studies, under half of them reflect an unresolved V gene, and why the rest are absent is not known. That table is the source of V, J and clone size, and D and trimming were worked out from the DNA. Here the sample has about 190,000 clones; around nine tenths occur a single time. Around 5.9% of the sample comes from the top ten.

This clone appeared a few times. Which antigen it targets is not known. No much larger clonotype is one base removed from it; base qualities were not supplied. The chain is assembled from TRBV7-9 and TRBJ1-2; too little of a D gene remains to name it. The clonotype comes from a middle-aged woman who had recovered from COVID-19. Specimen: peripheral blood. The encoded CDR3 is CASSNRDYGYTF. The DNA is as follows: TGTGCCAGCAGCAACCGGGATTATGGCTACACCTTC.